This T cell receptor (beta chain) was found in a study of siplizumab effects on memory and regulatory T cells. The study, taken as a whole, reports: Suppressive function of proliferating Tregs from siplizumab cultures was not confirmed. The apparent diversity of naive T cells exceeded that of memory cells, and naive T cells seemed to make a major contribution to the alloresponse.

Profiled with immunoSEQ multiplex PCR; TCRdb holds only in-frame clones, not every one. The sample has more than 85,000 clones, around 95% seen once; the top ten hold roughly 0.61%. In the case of this clone: What it binds is unknown.

The V gene's germline CDR1 is SNHLY and CDR2 FYNNEI. The CDR3 has 13 amino acids. The V gene lost 6 bases and the J gene lost 0 bases, with 7 bases spanning the gap. Sequences were obtained from Tregs sorted from blood. The receptor was derived from a human donor in good health. The chain has TRBV2 and TRBJ2-3; the D is unclear. CDR3 loop: CASRASSTDTQYF. The DNA of the CDR3 is TGTGCCAGCAGAGCGTCTAGCACAGATACGCAGTATTTT. The full variable domain, with the rest looked up from reference TRBV2 and TRBJ2-3, is EPEVTQTPSHQVTQMGQEVILRCVPISNHLYFYWYRQILGQKVEFLVSFYNNEISEKSEIFDDQFSVERPDGSNFTLKIRSTKLEDSAMYFCASRASSTDTQYFGPGTRLTVL.